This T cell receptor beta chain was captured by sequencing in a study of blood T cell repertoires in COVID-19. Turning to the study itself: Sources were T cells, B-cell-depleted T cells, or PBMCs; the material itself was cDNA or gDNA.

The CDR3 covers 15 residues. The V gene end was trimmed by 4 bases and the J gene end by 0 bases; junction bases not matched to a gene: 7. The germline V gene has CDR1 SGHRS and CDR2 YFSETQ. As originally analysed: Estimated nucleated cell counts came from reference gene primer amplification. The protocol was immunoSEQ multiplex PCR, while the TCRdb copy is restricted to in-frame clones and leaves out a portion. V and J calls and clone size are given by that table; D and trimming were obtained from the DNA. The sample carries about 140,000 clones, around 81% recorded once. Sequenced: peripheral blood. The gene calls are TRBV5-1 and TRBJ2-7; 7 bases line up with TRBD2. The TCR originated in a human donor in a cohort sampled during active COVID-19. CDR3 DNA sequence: TGCGCCAGCAGCCACGGGGGGACTAACTCCTACGAGCAGTACTTC. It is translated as CASSHGGTNSYEQYF.